Listed below are T cell receptor beta chains from one sample, sequenced in a study of T cells after yellow fever vaccination. TCRdb reanalysed the 5' RACE reads using MiXCR and keeps one entry per CDR3 protein. This sample yields 40,000 to 50,000 distinct CDR3 sequences, of which about 7% are seen a single time; 15% belongs to the top ten. Here the sequenced sample was CD8+ T cells not binding an NS4B(214-222) dextramer, sorted from PBMCs, taken 45 days after the yellow fever booster vaccination. The receptors stem from a man under 40 who received the YFV17D yellow fever vaccine. CDR3s include the opening cysteine and the closing phenylalanine or tryptophan. A D gene is named only where the DNA matches it firmly. Not all rows give a size; the values are once, few, many and, for expanded clones, a class.

d_gene,v_gene,abundance,j_gene,CDR3nt,CDR3aa
TRBD1,TRBV2,many,TRBJ2-5,TGTGCCAGCCTCGGACAGGGAAAAGAGACCCAGTACTTC,CASLGQGKETQYF
NA,TRBV30,many,TRBJ2-2,TGTGCCTGGAGTCGTCTTATCGGGGAGCTGTTTTTT,CAWSRLIGELFF
TRBD2,TRBV19,NA,TRBJ2-7,TGTGCCAGTAGTATTGGGGGGGGCGAGCAGTACTTC,CASSIGGGEQYF
NA,TRBV27,many,TRBJ2-1,TGTGCCAGCAGTTTTAGCGACACGAGGCCCAATGAGCAGTTCTTC,CASSFSDTRPNEQFF
NA,TRBV6-1,NA,TRBJ2-1,TGTGCCAGCGCCCAAGGGAGCTCCTACAATGAGCAGTTCTTC,CASAQGSSYNEQFF
TRBD1,TRBV2,few,TRBJ2-7,TGTGCCAGAAGACAGGGCTACGAGCAGTACTTC,CARRQGYEQYF
TRBD2,TRBV7-2,many,TRBJ2-4,TGTGCCAGCAGCTTAGTCCGGGGAAGCGGGGACATTCAGTACTTC,CASSLVRGSGDIQYF
TRBD2,TRBV27,many,TRBJ2-3,TGTGCCAGCAGCGGGACTAGCGGGAGAATCGATACGCAGTATTTT,CASSGTSGRIDTQYF
TRBD1,TRBV3-1,many,TRBJ2-3,TGTGCCAGCAGCCAAGGGGGACAGGGGGACCTTAATACGCAGTATTTT,CASSQGGQGDLNTQYF
TRBD2,TRBV6-4,many,TRBJ2-3,TGTGCCAGCAGTGACGGTCTTAGCGGGAGGGCCATATCTTATACGCAGTATTTT,CASSDGLSGRAISYTQYF
NA,TRBV6-2/TRBV6-3,many,TRBJ2-1,TGTGCCAGCAGTACCTTCAGACAGGTCTCCTACAATGAGCAGTTCTTC,CASSTFRQVSYNEQFF